These 24 T cell receptor beta chains share one sample of origin, sequenced in a study of T cells after yellow fever vaccination. TCRdb called the 5' RACE reads again in MiXCR, with one record for every CDR3 protein. The sample has about 85,000 distinct CDR3 sequences; approximately 12% are singletons. The input for sequencing was CD8+ T cells not binding an NS4B(214-222) dextramer, sorted from PBMCs, taken roughly 20 days after the first yellow fever vaccination. These receptors all come from a man younger than 35 who received the YFV17D yellow fever vaccine.

A few counts support this clonotype. The chain combines TRBV5-1 with TRBJ1-1, with 8 bases that match TRBD1. This CDR3 region has 15 residues. CDR1 and CDR2 (germline): SGHRS, YFSETQ. Losses at the gene ends were 4 bases for V and 3 bases for J; bases not matched to a gene: 8. The DNA of the CDR3 is TGCGCCAGCAGCCCAATAGGACAGGGCGACACTGAAGCTTTCTTT. Translation: CASSPIGQGDTEAFF.

The J gene is TRBJ2-6, the V gene TRBV6-1; D uncertain. There are 15 residues in the CDR3. V lost 7 bases to trimming and J lost 0 bases, with 10 bases between them. The germline V gene encodes CDR1 MNHNS and CDR2 SASEGT. The DNA for the CDR3 is TGTGCCAGCAATACCTGGTACTCTGGGGCCAACGTCCTGACTTTC. This gives the protein CASNTWYSGANVLTF.

This clonotype was seen a handful of times. The CDR3 DNA reads TGTGCCAGCAGCCAAGTCACGTACGGAACTCGCGAGCAGTACGTC. Translation: CASSQVTYGTREQYV. The chain links TRBV14 to TRBJ2-7, with D uncertain. The CDR3 contains 15 residues. Germline V gene lookup returns CDR1 SGHDN and CDR2 FVKESK. Trimming cost V 1 base and J 6 bases, with 16 bases left between them.

This chain uses TRBV6-5 with TRBJ2-7, with 9 nucleotides matching TRBD1. V lost 4 bases and J lost 0; bases outside the gene matches: 4. This CDR3 contains 15 residues. Germline V gives CDR1 MNHEY, CDR2 SVGAGI. The CDR3 here is CASSWTGASSYEQYF. For the CDR3, the DNA is TGTGCCAGCAGTTGGACAGGGGCCAGCTCCTACGAGCAGTACTTC.

The chain combines TRBV4-3 with TRBJ1-1; TRBD1 is a possible D gene (6 bases). From germline, CDR1 is LGHNA and CDR2 YSLEER. This CDR3 is 14 amino acids long. The germline V and J ends were trimmed by 1 base and 1 base, with 7 bases remaining between them. CDR3 amino acids: CASSQVQGNTEAFF. The CDR3 DNA is TGCGCCAGCAGCCAAGTACAGGGGAACACTGAAGCTTTCTTT.

This clonotype was found a few times. This chain joins TRBV4-1 and TRBJ1-6; D is undetermined. Germline V gene data show CDR1 as MGHRA and CDR2 as YSYEKL. This CDR3 contains 14 residues. The V end was cut by 4 bases, the J end by 6 bases, with 10 bases between. Written as DNA, the CDR3 is TGCGCCAGCAGCCCGACATGGATTAATTCACCCCTCCACTTT. It yields the protein CASSPTWINSPLHF.

There are a few counts of this clonotype. The chain has TRBV7-6 and TRBJ1-1; maybe TRBD1 (5 bases). Between the trimmed V and J ends, which lost 3 bases and 1 base, there was a span of 15 bases. This CDR3 spans 16 amino acids. CDR1 SGHVS and CDR2 FNYEAQ come from the germline V gene. In DNA, the CDR3 is TGTGCCAGCAGCTTGACCGGACACCTAACGAACACTGAAGCTTTCTTT. Translation gives CASSLTGHLTNTEAFF.

This clonotype was seen only a few times. V usage is TRBV12-3 or TRBV12-4 and J usage is TRBJ2-1; 10 bases fit TRBD2. This CDR3 comprises 15 residues. J was trimmed by 1 base and V by 6 bases; bases with no gene match: 3. CDR3 sequence (DNA): TGTGCCAGCAGACCAGCGGGGGGGTCCTACAATGAGCAGTTCTTC. The encoded protein is CASRPAGGSYNEQFF.

The chain joins TRBV29-1 to TRBJ2-3, with D tentatively TRBD1 (6 bases). The CDR3 extends over 14 amino acids. The germline gives CDR1 SQVTM, CDR2 ANQGSEA. V lost 2 bases and J 4 bases, leaving 13 bases between the germline ends. Here the CDR3 reads CSVETPQGADTQYF. The CDR3 nucleotides read TGCAGCGTTGAAACTCCACAGGGTGCAGATACGCAGTATTTT.

This clonotype was detected only a few times. The chain is built from TRBV23-1 and TRBJ2-5, with TRBD1 as a possible D gene (5 bases). TRBV23-1 is known as an ORF, though its function is uncertain. The CDR3 contains 15 residues. With 3 bases removed from V and 3 bases from J, the gap between germline ends came to 14 bases. The CDR3 sequence is CASSQAGLTKETQYF. Here the CDR3 DNA reads TGCGCCAGCAGTCAGGCAGGGCTTACTAAAGAGACCCAGTACTTC.

The chain is built from TRBV11-2 and TRBJ2-3; possible D gene TRBD2, 5 bases. V was cut by 2 bases and J by 0 bases, with 12 bases left in between. Germline lookup yields CDR1 SGHAT and CDR2 FQNNGV. The length of the CDR3 is 16 residues. The chain's CDR3 is CASSLTGVTSTDTQYF. DNA for the CDR3: TGTGCCAGCAGCTTAACCGGGGTCACTAGCACAGATACGCAGTATTTT. Full variable domain (missing parts from reference TRBV11-2 and TRBJ2-3): EAGVAQSPRYKIIEKRQSVAFWCNPISGHATLYWYQQILGQGPKLLIQFQNNGVVDDSQLPKDRFSAERLKGVDSTLKIQPAKLEDSAVYLCASSLTGVTSTDTQYFGPGTRLTVL.

In its sample, this clonotype was seen a few times. The chain has TRBV7-3 and TRBJ2-7; D uncertain. The CDR3 sequence is 15 residues long. Germline CDR1 and CDR2: SGHTA and FQGTGA. The V gene lost 5 bases and the J gene lost 4 bases, with 18 bases spanning the gap. CDR3 sequence (DNA): TGTGCCAGCAGCCCCGGACGTCGCTACCAATACGAGCAGTACTTC. Its protein is CASSPGRRYQYEQYF.

This clonotype was counted between two and nine times. This chain uses TRBV18 with TRBJ2-3; 8 bases fit TRBD1. This CDR3 contains 17 residues. V shed 5 bases and J 6 bases; nucleotides not matched to a gene: 16. Germline CDR1 reads KGHSH; CDR2 reads LQKENI. This chain's CDR3 is CASSYPELGTGVDTQYF. The CDR3 nucleotides read TGTGCCAGCTCATATCCGGAGTTGGGGACAGGAGTCGATACGCAGTATTTT.

This chain uses TRBV4-3 with TRBJ2-1, with TRBD2 matching over 7 bases. V trimming: 1 base; J trimming: 6 bases; junction bases outside the gene matches: 6. The germline gives CDR1 LGHNA, CDR2 YSLEER. The length of the CDR3 is 15 residues. The chain's CDR3 is CASSQVGRVSNEQFF. In DNA, the CDR3 is TGCGCCAGCAGCCAAGTGGGGAGGGTGAGCAATGAGCAGTTCTTC.

The rearrangement joins TRBV6-2 or TRBV6-3 to TRBJ2-7, with unresolved D. Germline V gene data show CDR1 as MNHEY and CDR2 as SVGEGT. The CDR3 has 12 residues. V lost 6 bases and J 0 bases, leaving 6 bases between the germline ends. The CDR3 here is CASSLDSYEQYV. CDR3 DNA: TGTGCCAGCAGCCTCGACTCCTACGAGCAGTACGTC.

V gene TRBV29-1 combines with J gene TRBJ1-2; 7 bases align to TRBD1. Germline trimming cut 1 base from V and 4 bases from J; bases unmatched to any gene: 0. This CDR3 is 12 amino acids long. In germline, CDR1 is SQVTM, CDR2 ANQGSEA. The CDR3 is CSVEAGGYGYTF. The CDR3 DNA follows: TGCAGCGTTGAAGCAGGGGGCTATGGCTACACCTTC.

This clonotype has only a few counts. The chain uses TRBV2 and TRBJ2-7, with unresolved D. In germline, CDR1 is SNHLY, CDR2 FYNNEI. CDR3 length: 12 residues. Trimming stripped 6 bases from V and 3 bases from J, with 9 bases between. CDR3 sequence: CASRDGLYEQYF. CDR3 coding DNA: TGTGCCAGCAGGGACGGTCTCTACGAGCAGTACTTC.

This sequence joins TRBV19 and TRBJ2-3, with TRBD1 as a possible D gene (5 bases). Germline-derived CDR1 and CDR2 are LNHDA and SQIVND (reference sequence). CDR3 length: 12 amino acids. V dropped 5 bases and J dropped 4 bases, with 7 bases sitting between them. The CDR3 DNA sequence: TGTGCCAGTAGTCAGGGCCCAGATACGCAGTATTTT. Its translation: CASSQGPDTQYF.

The table lists this clonotype with a few counts. This sequence joins TRBV5-5 and TRBJ2-3; D is unresolved. CDR3 length equals 13 residues. Germline assignment: CDR1 SGHKS and CDR2 YYEKEE (reference sequence). The ends were cut back, 0 bases at V and 5 bases at J, with 7 bases in the middle. Here the CDR3 reads CASSLGGLDTQYF. The CDR3 DNA reads TGTGCCAGCAGCTTGGGTGGGTTAGATACGCAGTATTTT.

The CDR3, as DNA: TGTGCCAGCAGCCAAGAGTTCGGGACTAGTCAGGTCAATGAGCAGTTCTTC. Its translation is CASSQEFGTSQVNEQFF. V and J are TRBV3-1 and TRBJ2-1, with 8 bases that match TRBD2. Looked up from germline, CDR1 is LGHDT and CDR2 is YNNKEL (reference sequence). Trimming cost V 0 bases and J 6 bases; bases outside gene matches: 10. The CDR3 consists of 17 residues.

This chain links TRBV4-2 with TRBJ1-6; tentatively, D is TRBD1 (5 bases). Germline V gene lookup returns CDR1 LGHNA and CDR2 YNFKEQ. The V end lost 4 bases, the J end lost 5 bases, and 15 bases lay between the germline ends. CDR3 length: 16 residues. As DNA, the CDR3 is TGTGCCAGCAGCCCAGAAGAGGGGAGCAATAATTCACCCCTCCACTTT. Protein: CASSPEEGSNNSPLHF.

In its sample, this clonotype was seen a few times. V usage is TRBV5-4 and J usage is TRBJ2-2; D gene unclear. The CDR3 is 14 amino acids. The germline gives CDR1 SGHNT, CDR2 YYREEE (reference sequence). V lost 4 bases, J lost 5 bases, and 12 bases lay in between. In DNA, the CDR3 is TGTGCCAGCAGCGTGGGTCCAGGTACCGGGGAGCTGTTTTTT. This translates into CASSVGPGTGELFF.

The genes are TRBV15 and TRBJ2-4; possibly TRBD1 or TRBD2 for D (5 bases each). CDR1 LNHNV and CDR2 YYDKDF come from the germline V gene (reference sequence). The V and J ends lost 0 bases and 6 bases respectively, with 9 bases between them. CDR3 length: 14 amino acids. CDR3 DNA sequence: TGTGCCACCAGCAGAGAGGGGGAGACAAACATTCAGTACTTC. Translating gives CATSREGETNIQYF.

J is TRBJ1-2 and V is TRBV6-4; D is unclear. The CDR3 has 15 amino acids. Trimming removed 0 bases at V and 7 bases at J, with 15 bases between. The V gene's germline CDR1 is MRHNA and CDR2 SNTAGT. For the CDR3, the DNA is TGTGCCAGCAGTGACTCGATGTCAGGCCTTGGTGGCTACACCTTC. It is translated as CASSDSMSGLGGYTF.